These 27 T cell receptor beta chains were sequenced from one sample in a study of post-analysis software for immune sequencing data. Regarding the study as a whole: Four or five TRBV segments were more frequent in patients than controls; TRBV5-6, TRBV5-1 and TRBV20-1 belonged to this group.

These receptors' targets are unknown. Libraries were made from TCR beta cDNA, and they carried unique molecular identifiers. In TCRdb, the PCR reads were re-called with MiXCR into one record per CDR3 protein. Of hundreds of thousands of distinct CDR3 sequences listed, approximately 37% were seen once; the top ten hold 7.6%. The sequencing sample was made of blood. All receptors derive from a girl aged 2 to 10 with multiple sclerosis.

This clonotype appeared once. The CDR3 sequence: CSAPRTSGRGTDTQYF. The CDR3 bases are TGCAGTGCTCCTAGGACGAGCGGGAGAGGGACAGATACGCAGTATTTT. V usage is TRBV20-1 and J usage is TRBJ2-3, with TRBD2 matching over 8 bases. CDR1 and CDR2 (germline): DFQATT, SNEGSKA (reference sequence). This CDR3 has 16 amino acids. The J segment lost 3 bases and the V segment lost 5 bases, leaving 13 bases of the junction unmatched.

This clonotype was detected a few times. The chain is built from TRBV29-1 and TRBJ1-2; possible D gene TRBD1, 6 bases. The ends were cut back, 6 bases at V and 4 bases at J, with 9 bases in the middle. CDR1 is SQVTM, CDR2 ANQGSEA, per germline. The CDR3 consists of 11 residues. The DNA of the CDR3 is TGCAGCGTCGACAGGCCCTATGGCTACACCTTC. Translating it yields CSVDRPYGYTF.

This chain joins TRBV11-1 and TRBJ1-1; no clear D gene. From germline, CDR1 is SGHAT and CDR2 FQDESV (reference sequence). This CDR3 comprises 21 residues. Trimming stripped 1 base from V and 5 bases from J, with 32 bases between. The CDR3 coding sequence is TGTGCCAGCAGCTTAGAGGCCCGCGTCTCCAGGTACCCATTTCGGATGACTGAAGCTTTCTTT. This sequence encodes CASSLEARVSRYPFRMTEAFF.

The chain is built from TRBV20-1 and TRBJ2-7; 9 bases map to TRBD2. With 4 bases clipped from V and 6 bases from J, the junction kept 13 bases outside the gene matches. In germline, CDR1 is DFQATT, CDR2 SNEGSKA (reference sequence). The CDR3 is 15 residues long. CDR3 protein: CSATTRAGGFGEQYF. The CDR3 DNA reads TGCAGTGCTACAACTAGGGCGGGAGGGTTTGGCGAGCAGTACTTC.

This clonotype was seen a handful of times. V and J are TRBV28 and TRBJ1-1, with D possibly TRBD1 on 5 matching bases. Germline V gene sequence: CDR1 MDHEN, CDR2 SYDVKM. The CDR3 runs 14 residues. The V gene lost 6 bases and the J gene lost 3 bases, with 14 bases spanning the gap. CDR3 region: CASRPDSGHTEAFF. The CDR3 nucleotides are TGTGCCAGCAGGCCAGACAGCGGTCACACTGAAGCTTTCTTT.

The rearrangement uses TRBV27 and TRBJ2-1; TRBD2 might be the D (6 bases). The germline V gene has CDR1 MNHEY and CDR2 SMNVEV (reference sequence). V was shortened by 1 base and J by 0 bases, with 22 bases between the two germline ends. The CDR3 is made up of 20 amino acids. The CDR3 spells CASSLWTGTPFISSYNEQFF. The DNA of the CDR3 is TGTGCCAGCAGTTTATGGACCGGGACTCCATTTATTAGCTCCTACAATGAGCAGTTCTTC.

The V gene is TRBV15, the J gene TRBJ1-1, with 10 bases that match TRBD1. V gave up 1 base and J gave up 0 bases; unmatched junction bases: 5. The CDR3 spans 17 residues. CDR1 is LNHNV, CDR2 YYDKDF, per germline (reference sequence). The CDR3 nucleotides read TGTGCCACCAGCAGAGTACCGGGACAGGGGATGAACACTGAAGCTTTCTTT. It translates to CATSRVPGQGMNTEAFF.

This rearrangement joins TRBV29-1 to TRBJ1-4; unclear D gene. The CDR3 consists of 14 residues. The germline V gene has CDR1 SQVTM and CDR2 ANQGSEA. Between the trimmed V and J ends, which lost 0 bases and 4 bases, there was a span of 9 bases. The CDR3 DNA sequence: TGCAGCGTTGAAGACCCCCAGAATAATGAAAAACTGTTTTTT. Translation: CSVEDPQNNEKLFF.

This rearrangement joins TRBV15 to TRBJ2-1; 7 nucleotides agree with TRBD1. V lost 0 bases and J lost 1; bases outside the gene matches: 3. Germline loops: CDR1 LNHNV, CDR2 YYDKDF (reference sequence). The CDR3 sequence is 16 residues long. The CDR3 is CATSRDGTASYNEQFF. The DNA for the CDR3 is TGTGCCACCAGCAGAGATGGGACAGCATCCTACAATGAGCAGTTCTTC.

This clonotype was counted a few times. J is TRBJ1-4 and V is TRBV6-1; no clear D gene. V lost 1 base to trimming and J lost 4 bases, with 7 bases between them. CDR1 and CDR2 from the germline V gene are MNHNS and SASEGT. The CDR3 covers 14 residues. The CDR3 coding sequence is TGTGCCAGCAGTGAAGTGGGGAGTAATGAAAAACTGTTTTTT. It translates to CASSEVGSNEKLFF.

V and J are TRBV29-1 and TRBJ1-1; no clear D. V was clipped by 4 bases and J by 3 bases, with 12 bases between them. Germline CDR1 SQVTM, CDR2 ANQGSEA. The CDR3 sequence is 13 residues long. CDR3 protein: CSVVDGMDTEAFF. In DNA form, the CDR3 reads TGCAGCGTTGTGGACGGGATGGACACTGAAGCTTTCTTT.

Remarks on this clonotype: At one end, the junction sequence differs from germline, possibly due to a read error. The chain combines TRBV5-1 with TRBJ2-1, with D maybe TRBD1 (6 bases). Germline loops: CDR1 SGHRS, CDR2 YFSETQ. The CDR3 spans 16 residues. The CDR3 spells CPSSLIRAGTSDEQFF. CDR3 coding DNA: TGCCCCAGCAGCTTAATCCGTGCCGGGACAAGCGATGAGCAGTTCTTC.

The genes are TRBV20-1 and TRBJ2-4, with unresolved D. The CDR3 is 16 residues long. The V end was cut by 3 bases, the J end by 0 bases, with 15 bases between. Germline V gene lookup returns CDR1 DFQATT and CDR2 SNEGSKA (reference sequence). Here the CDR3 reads CSAREWETIAKNIQYF. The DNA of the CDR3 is TGCAGTGCTAGGGAGTGGGAAACCATAGCCAAAAACATTCAGTACTTC.

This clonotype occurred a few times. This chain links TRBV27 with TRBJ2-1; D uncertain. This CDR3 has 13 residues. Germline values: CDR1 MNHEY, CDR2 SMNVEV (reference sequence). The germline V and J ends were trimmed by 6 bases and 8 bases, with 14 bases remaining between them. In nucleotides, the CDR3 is TGTGCCAGCAGCCAAGTCCCTGTCGATGAGCAGTTCTTC. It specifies CASSQVPVDEQFF.

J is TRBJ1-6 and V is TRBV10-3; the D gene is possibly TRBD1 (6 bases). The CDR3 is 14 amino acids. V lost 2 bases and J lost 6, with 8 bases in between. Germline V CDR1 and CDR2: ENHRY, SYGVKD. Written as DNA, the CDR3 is TGTGCCATCAGTGAGGGACAGACTAATTCACCCCTCCACTTT. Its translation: CAISEGQTNSPLHF.

The CDR3 reads CSARTDGRNTIYF. CDR3 sequence (DNA): TGCAGTGCTCGGACGGACGGAAGAAACACCATATATTTT. The chain uses TRBV20-1 and TRBJ1-3; no reliable D call. This CDR3 region has 13 residues. Germline lookup yields CDR1 DFQATT and CDR2 SNEGSKA (reference sequence). V lost 5 bases to trimming and J lost 5 bases, with 13 bases between them.

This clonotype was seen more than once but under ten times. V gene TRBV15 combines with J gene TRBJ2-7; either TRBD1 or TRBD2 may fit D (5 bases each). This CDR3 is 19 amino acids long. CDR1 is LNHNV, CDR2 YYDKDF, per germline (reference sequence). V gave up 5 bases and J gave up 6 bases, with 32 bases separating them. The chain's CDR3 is CATSRQLDTSSLTAGEQYF. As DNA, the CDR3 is TGTGCCACCAGCCGACAGCTTGATACATCGTCCCTTACGGCGGGCGAGCAGTACTTC. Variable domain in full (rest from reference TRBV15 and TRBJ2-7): DAMVIQNPRYQVTQFGKPVTLSCSQTLNHNVMYWYQQKSSQAPKLLFHYYDKDFNNEADTPDNFQSRRPNTSFCFLDIRSPGLGDTAMYLCATSRQLDTSSLTAGEQYFGPGTRLTVT.

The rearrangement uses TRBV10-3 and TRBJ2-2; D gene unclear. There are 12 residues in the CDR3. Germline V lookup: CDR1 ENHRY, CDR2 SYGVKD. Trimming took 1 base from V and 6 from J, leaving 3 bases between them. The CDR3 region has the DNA TGTGCCATCAGTGAGTGGGCCGGGGAGCTGTTTTTT. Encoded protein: CAISEWAGELFF.

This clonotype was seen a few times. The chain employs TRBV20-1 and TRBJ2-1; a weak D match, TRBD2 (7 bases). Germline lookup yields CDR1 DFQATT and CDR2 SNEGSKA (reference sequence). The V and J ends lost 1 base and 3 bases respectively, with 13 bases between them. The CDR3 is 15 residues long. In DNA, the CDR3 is TGCAGTGCTAGAGCCGGGGAGGGGGTCTACAATGAGCAGTTCTTC. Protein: CSARAGEGVYNEQFF.

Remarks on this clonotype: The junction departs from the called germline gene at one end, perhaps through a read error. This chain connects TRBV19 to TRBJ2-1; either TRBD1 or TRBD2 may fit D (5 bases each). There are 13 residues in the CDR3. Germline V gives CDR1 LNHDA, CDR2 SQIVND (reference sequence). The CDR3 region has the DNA TGTGCCAGTAGGAGGGGCGACTACAGTGAGCAGTTCTTC. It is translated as CASRRGDYSEQFF.

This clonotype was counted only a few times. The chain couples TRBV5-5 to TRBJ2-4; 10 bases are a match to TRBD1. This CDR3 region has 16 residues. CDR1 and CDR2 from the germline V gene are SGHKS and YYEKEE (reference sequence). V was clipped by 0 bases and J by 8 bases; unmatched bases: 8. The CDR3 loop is CASSLVGGQGGYIQYF. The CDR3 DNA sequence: TGTGCCAGCAGCTTGGTTGGCGGACAGGGGGGATACATTCAGTACTTC.

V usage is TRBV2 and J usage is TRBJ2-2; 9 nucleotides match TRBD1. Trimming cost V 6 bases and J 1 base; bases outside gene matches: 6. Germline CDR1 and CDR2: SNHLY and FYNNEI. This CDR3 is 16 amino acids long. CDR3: CASRQTGGMNTGELFF. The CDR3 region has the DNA TGTGCCAGCAGGCAGACAGGGGGGATGAACACCGGGGAGCTGTTTTTT.

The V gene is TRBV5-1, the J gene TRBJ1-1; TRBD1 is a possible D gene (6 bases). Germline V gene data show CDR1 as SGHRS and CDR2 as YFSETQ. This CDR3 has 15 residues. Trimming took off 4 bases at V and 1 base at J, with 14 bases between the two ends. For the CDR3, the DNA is TGCGCCAGCAGCACCGTGGCGGGGGCGAACACTGAAGCTTTCTTT. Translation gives CASSTVAGANTEAFF.

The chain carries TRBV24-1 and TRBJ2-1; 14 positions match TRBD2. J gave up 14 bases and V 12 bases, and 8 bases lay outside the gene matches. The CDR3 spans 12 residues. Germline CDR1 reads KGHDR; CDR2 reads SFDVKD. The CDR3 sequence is CAAWTSGRKEFF. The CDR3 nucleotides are TGTGCCGCCTGGACTAGCGGGAGGAAGGAGTTCTTC.

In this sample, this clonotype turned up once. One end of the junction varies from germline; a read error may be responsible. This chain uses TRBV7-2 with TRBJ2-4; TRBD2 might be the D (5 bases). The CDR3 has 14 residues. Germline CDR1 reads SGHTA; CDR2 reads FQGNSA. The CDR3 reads CASSLDLAKNIRYF. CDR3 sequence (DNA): TGTGCCAGCAGCTTAGATCTAGCCAAAAACATTCGGTACTTC.

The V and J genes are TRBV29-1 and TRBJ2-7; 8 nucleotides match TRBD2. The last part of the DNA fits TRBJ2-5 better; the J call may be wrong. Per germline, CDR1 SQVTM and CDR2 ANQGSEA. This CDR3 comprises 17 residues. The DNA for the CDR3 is TGCAGCGTTGTGGGAGGGGCAGTCACTAGCGGAAGGGAGACCCAGTACTTC. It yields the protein CSVVGGAVTSGRETQYF.

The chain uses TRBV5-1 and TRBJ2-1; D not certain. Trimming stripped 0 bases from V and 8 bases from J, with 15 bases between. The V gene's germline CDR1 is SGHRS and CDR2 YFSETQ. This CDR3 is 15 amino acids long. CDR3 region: CASSLGGDVSHEQFF. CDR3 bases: TGCGCCAGCAGCTTGGGTGGGGATGTTTCACATGAGCAGTTCTTC. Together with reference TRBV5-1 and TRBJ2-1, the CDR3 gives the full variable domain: KAGVTQTPRYLIKTRGQQVTLSCSPISGHRSVSWYQQTPGQGLQFLFEYFSETQRNKGNFPGRFSGRQFSNSRSEMNVSTLELGDSALYLCASSLGGDVSHEQFFGPGTRLTVL.